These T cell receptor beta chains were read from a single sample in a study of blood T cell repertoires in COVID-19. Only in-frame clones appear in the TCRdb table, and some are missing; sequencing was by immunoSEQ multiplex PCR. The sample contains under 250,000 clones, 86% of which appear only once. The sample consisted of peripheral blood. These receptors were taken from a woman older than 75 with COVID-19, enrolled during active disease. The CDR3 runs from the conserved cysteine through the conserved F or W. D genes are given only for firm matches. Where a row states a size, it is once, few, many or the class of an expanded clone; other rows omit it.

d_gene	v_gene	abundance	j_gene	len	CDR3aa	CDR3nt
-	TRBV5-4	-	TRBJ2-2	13	CASSPKSGGELFF	TGTGCCAGCAGCCCGAAGAGCGGCGGGGAGCTGTTTTTT
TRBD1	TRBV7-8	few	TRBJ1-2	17	CASSRRDRGIQNYGYTF	TGTGCCAGCAGCCGCCGGGACAGGGGTATTCAAAACTATGGCTACACCTTC
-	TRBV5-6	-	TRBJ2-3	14	CASSSLAPPGTQYF	TGTGCCAGCAGCTCCCTCGCCCCTCCAGGTACGCAGTATTTT
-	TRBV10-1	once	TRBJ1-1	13	CASSAGGNTEAFF	TGCGCCAGCAGTGCGGGGGGGAACACTGAAGCTTTCTTT
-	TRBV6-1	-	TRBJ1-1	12	CASSDLNTEAFF	TGTGCCAGCAGTGATTTAAACACTGAAGCTTTCTTT
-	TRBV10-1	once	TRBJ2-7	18	CASSEVLCRDTLYYEQYF	TGCGCCAGCAGTGAGGTCCTTTGTCGGGACACACTTTACTACGAGCAGTACTTC
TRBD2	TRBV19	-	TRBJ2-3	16	CASSLIAGGGTDTQYF	TGTGCCAGTAGTCTTATAGCGGGGGGTGGCACAGATACGCAGTATTTT
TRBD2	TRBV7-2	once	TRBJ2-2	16	CASSSPGSGAVGELFF	TGTGCCAGCAGCTCCCCAGGGAGCGGGGCAGTCGGGGAGCTGTTTTTT
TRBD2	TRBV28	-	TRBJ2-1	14	CASGTSGSHNEQFF	TGTGCCAGCGGTACTAGCGGGTCTCACAATGAGCAGTTCTTC
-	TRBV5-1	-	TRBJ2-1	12	CASSGTLNEQFF	TGCGCCAGCAGCGGGACTCTCAATGAGCAGTTCTTC
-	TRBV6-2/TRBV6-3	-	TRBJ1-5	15	CASSYVGASNQPQHF	TGTGCCAGCAGTTACGTAGGGGCGAGCAATCAGCCCCAGCATTTT
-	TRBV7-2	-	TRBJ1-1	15	CASSLGGRRNTEAFF	TGTGCCAGCAGCTTAGGGGGCAGGCGGAACACTGAAGCTTTCTTT
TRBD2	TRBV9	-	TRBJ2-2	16	CASSVLAGGATGELFF	TGTGCCAGCAGCGTTCTAGCGGGGGGGGCGACCGGGGAGCTGTTTTTT
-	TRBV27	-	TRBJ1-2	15	CASRPIPQGESGYTF	TGTGCCAGCAGACCAATCCCGCAGGGTGAAAGTGGCTACACCTTC
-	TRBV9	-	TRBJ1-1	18	CASSPRQANLIMNTEAFF	TGTGCCAGCAGCCCTCGACAGGCGAATCTAATCATGAACACTGAAGCTTTCTTT
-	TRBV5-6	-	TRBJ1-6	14	CASSWQTLPPTLHF	TGTGCCAGCAGCTGGCAAACCCTCCCCCCGACCCTCCACTTT
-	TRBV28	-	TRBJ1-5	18	CASSTLRQTQYSNQPQHF	TGTGCCAGCAGTACCCTCCGACAGACTCAATATAGCAATCAGCCCCAGCATTTT
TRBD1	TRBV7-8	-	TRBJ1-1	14	CASSWDRVNTEAFF	TGTGCCAGCAGCTGGGACAGGGTCAACACTGAAGCTTTCTTT
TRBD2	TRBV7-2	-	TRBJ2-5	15	CASSSRTSGGETQYF	TGTGCCAGCAGCTCCCGGACTAGCGGGGGTGAGACCCAGTACTTC
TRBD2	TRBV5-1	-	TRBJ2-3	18	CASSLARTSGELTDTQYF	TGCGCCAGCAGCTTGGCTCGGACTAGCGGAGAACTCACAGATACGCAGTATTTT
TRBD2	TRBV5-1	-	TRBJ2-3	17	CASSLGTSGGASDTQYF	TGCGCCAGCAGCTTGGGGACTAGCGGGGGGGCCTCAGATACGCAGTATTTT
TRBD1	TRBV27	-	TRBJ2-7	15	CASSLGGRGIREQYF	TGTGCCAGCAGTCTGGGTGGCAGGGGGATTCGCGAGCAGTACTTC
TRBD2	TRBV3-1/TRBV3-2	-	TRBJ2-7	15	CASSQDWRGSYEQYF	TGTGCCAGCAGCCAAGATTGGCGGGGGAGCTACGAGCAGTACTTC
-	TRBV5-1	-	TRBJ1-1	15	CASSLVGGMNTEAFF	TGCGCCAGCAGCTTGGTTGGGGGGATGAACACTGAAGCTTTCTTT
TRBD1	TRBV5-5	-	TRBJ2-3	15	CASSPTGVGTDTQYF	TGTGCCAGCAGCCCAACAGGGGTGGGCACAGATACGCAGTATTTT
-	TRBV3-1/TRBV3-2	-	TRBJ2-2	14	CASSQNACAGELFF	TGTGCCAGCAGCCAAAACGCTTGCGCCGGGGAGCTGTTTTTT
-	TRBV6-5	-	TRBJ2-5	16	CASSYDGRGHGETQYF	TGTGCCAGCAGTTACGATGGGCGGGGGCATGGGGAGACCCAGTACTTC
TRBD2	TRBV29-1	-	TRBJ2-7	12	CSGGRGAYEQYF	TGCAGCGGGGGACGGGGGGCCTACGAGCAGTACTTC